This entry lists 8 T cell receptor beta chains sequenced from one sample in a study of T cell responses to AZD1222 COVID-19 vaccine. Data came from immunoSEQ multiplex PCR; TCRdb stores just in-frame clones and leaves some out. Counted here are 100,000 to 150,000 clones, about 89% occurring once; the ten biggest clones make up 8% to 13%. The sequenced sample was peripheral blood, obtained on day 0 of AZD1222 vaccination. These receptors were obtained from an adult in good health.

The chain couples TRBV6-2 or TRBV6-3 to TRBJ2-7; 10 nucleotides line up with TRBD1. Losses at the gene ends were 6 bases for V and 6 bases for J; bases not matched to a gene: 11. This CDR3 contains 15 residues. Germline V gives CDR1 MNHEY, CDR2 SVGEGT. Here the CDR3 reads CASSLLGQGMGEQYF. DNA for the CDR3: TGTGCCAGCAGCCTCCTGGGACAGGGGATGGGCGAGCAGTACTTC.

This clone occurred a few times. The V gene is TRBV24-1, the J gene TRBJ1-1; weak D call: TRBD1 (5 bases). Trimming stripped 2 bases from V and 0 bases from J, with 9 bases between. The CDR3 sequence is 15 residues long. From germline, CDR1 is KGHDR and CDR2 SFDVKD. In DNA form, the CDR3 reads TGTGCCACCAGTGATTCCGGGGACCTGAACACTGAAGCTTTCTTT. Encoded protein: CATSDSGDLNTEAFF.

The chain recombines TRBV9 with TRBJ2-3; no definite D call. The CDR3 length is 13 residues. Germline assignment: CDR1 SGDLS and CDR2 YYNGEE. Trimming removed 4 bases from V and 4 bases from J, with 10 bases in between. CDR3 DNA: TGTGCCAGCAGCCCCGGCCCCCCAGATACGCAGTATTTT. The encoded protein is CASSPGPPDTQYF.

J is TRBJ1-2 and V is TRBV6-5, with a tentative D call TRBD1 (5 bases). This CDR3 comprises 13 residues. Per germline, CDR1 MNHEY and CDR2 SVGAGI. V lost 7 bases and J lost 4, with 13 bases in between. CDR3 sequence: CASTLGGLYGYTF. CDR3 sequence (DNA): TGTGCCAGCACCCTGGGGGGACTCTATGGCTACACCTTC.

The rearrangement uses TRBV6-5 and TRBJ1-1; tentative D call: TRBD1 (6 bases). Germline values: CDR1 MNHEY, CDR2 SVGAGI. CDR3 length: 13 amino acids. Trimming took 6 bases from V and 5 from J, leaving 13 bases between them. The CDR3 DNA sequence: TGTGCCAGCAGGGGGGGGGCGAGTACTGAAGCTTTCTTT. Amino acid sequence: CASRGGASTEAFF.

The rearrangement uses TRBV27 and TRBJ2-7; TRBD2 agrees at 14 bases. V was pared by 5 bases and J by 2 bases, with 11 bases of the junction left unmatched. The CDR3 totals 18 residues. In germline, CDR1 is MNHEY, CDR2 SMNVEV (reference sequence). The CDR3 DNA reads as TGTGCCAGCAGTATCGGACTAGCGGGAGGCCGGAGGCCCTACGAGCAGTACTTC. As protein: CASSIGLAGGRRPYEQYF.

This clone has a handful of counts. The rearrangement uses TRBV19 and TRBJ1-5, with 8 nucleotides matching TRBD1. Looked up from germline, CDR1 is LNHDA and CDR2 is SQIVND (reference sequence). Losses at the gene ends were 1 base for V and 6 bases for J; bases not matched to a gene: 8. The length of the CDR3 is 16 residues. The CDR3 nucleotides read TGTGCCAGTAGTATAGGGCAGGGGGCGCGTAGTCAGCCCCAGCATTTT. Its translation is CASSIGQGARSQPQHF.

The CDR3 loop is CASSQPTDTQYF. The CDR3 DNA reads as TGCGCCAGCAGCCAGCCCACAGATACGCAGTATTTT. The chain couples TRBV5-1 to TRBJ2-3; the D is unclear. Germline CDR1 and CDR2: SGHRS and YFSETQ. This CDR3 is built from 12 residues. Trimming cost V 4 bases and J 2 bases, with 5 bases left between them.